The 21 T cell receptor beta chains below all came from one sample that was sequenced in a study of blood T cell repertoires in COVID-19. Data came from immunoSEQ multiplex PCR; TCRdb stores just in-frame clones and leaves some out. The sample carries approximately 170,000 clones, around 72% recorded once. Input material: peripheral blood. The receptor source for this set is an elderly woman with acute or convalescent COVID-19.

V gene TRBV28 combines with J gene TRBJ1-1; possibly TRBD1 for D (5 bases). This CDR3 contains 11 residues. The V end was cut by 8 bases, the J end by 6 bases, with 10 bases between. Germline V gene lookup returns CDR1 MDHEN and CDR2 SYDVKM. The CDR3, as DNA: TGTGCCAGCGGGGGGTTCGCTGAAGCTTTCTTT. Protein product: CASGGFAEAFF.

The chain is built from TRBV7-2 and TRBJ1-1; TRBD1 matches at 8 bases. Germline-derived CDR1 and CDR2 are SGHTA and FQGNSA. Unmatched junction bases numbered 8, after V lost 5 bases and J lost 3 bases. The CDR3 loop spans 15 amino acids. CDR3 region: CASSPQDREDTEAFF. The DNA of the CDR3 is TGTGCCAGCAGCCCCCAGGACAGGGAGGACACTGAAGCTTTCTTT.

The chain is built from TRBV3-1 (or the pseudogene TRBV3-2) and TRBJ1-1, with 8 bases that match TRBD1. Germline V CDR1 and CDR2: LGHDT, YNNKEL (reference sequence). This CDR3 spans 13 amino acids. V gave up 4 bases and J gave up 6 bases; unmatched junction bases: 4. This CDR3 is CASSLIQGAEAFF. CDR3 sequence (DNA): TGTGCCAGCAGCCTCATACAGGGGGCTGAAGCTTTCTTT.

As for this clone: Other DNA sequences in this specimen translate into the identical CDR3. The rearrangement uses TRBV11-3 and TRBJ2-2; 12 bases map to TRBD2. V was pared by 5 bases and J by 4 bases, with 2 bases of the junction left unmatched. This CDR3 spans 15 amino acids. Germline V gives CDR1 SGHNT, CDR2 YENEEA. In DNA form, the CDR3 reads TGTGCCAGCAGCCCACTAGCGGGAGGCACCGGGGAGCTGTTTTTT. This sequence encodes CASSPLAGGTGELFF.

The gene calls are TRBV30 and TRBJ2-2; D gene uncertain. Germline loops: CDR1 GTSNPN, CDR2 SVGIG (reference sequence). This CDR3 contains 13 residues. Trimming left V 4 bases short and J 2 bases short, with 8 bases between. The DNA of the CDR3 is TGTGCCTGGACAGACTTTAACACCGGGGAGCTGTTTTTT. Protein sequence: CAWTDFNTGELFF.

This clone was picked up many times. This chain links TRBV19 with TRBJ1-2; 7 nucleotides agree with TRBD1. V lost 5 bases, J lost 4 bases, and 19 bases stayed unmatched. Germline V lookup: CDR1 LNHDA, CDR2 SQIVND (reference sequence). The CDR3 covers 18 residues. The CDR3 reads CASSPYGHYDRAGYGYTF. The CDR3 bases are TGTGCCAGTAGTCCCTACGGACACTACGACAGGGCCGGCTATGGCTACACCTTC. Using reference TRBV19 and TRBJ1-2 for the parts outside the CDR3, the full variable domain is DGGITQSPKYLFRKEGQNVTLSCEQNLNHDAMYWYRQDPGQGLRLIYYSQIVNDFQKGDIAEGYSVSREKKESFPLTVTSAQKNPTAFYLCASSPYGHYDRAGYGYTFGSGTRLTVV.

This clone was observed a handful of times. The chain recombines TRBV10-3 with TRBJ1-1; 10 bases line up with TRBD1. The length of the CDR3 is 13 residues. V gave up 6 bases and J gave up 5 bases; unmatched junction bases: 3. Germline V CDR1 and CDR2: ENHRY, SYGVKD. In DNA, the CDR3 is TGTGCCATCAGGGGGACAGGGGATACTGAAGCTTTCTTT. Encoded protein: CAIRGTGDTEAFF.

This clone has just one count. V is TRBV7-9 and J is TRBJ1-1, with a weak D call TRBD1 (6 bases). The V end was cut by 0 bases, the J end by 7 bases, with 9 bases between. The CDR3 length is 13 residues. CDR1 is SEHNR, CDR2 FQNEAQ, per germline (reference sequence). The CDR3 sequence: CASSLAGAIEAFF. The DNA of the CDR3 is TGTGCCAGCAGCTTAGCGGGGGCCATTGAAGCTTTCTTT.

The chain joins TRBV6-6 to TRBJ2-2, with 8 bases matching TRBD1. CDR1 is MNHNY and CDR2 is SVGAGI in the germline V gene (reference sequence). V trimming: 7 bases; J trimming: 4 bases; junction bases outside the gene matches: 5. The CDR3 sequence is 14 residues long. CDR3 DNA sequence: TGTGCCAGCACCCAGGGGGCCGTCACCGGGGAGCTGTTTTTT. Residues: CASTQGAVTGELFF.

This chain uses TRBV20-1 with TRBJ2-7; possible D gene TRBD2, 5 bases. V lost 3 bases and J 6 bases, leaving 15 bases between the germline ends. Germline values: CDR1 DFQATT, CDR2 SNEGSKA (reference sequence). This CDR3 has 13 amino acids. CDR3 coding DNA: TGCAGTGCTAGTCGGCTACAACGGGGCGAGCAGTACTTC. It codes for CSASRLQRGEQYF.

The chain uses TRBV6-5 and TRBJ1-1; 11 bases are a match to TRBD1. CDR3 length equals 13 residues. Germline V CDR1 and CDR2: MNHEY, SVGAGI. J was trimmed by 5 bases and V by 7 bases; bases with no gene match: 3. CDR3 nucleotides: TGTGCCAGCACGGACAGGGGGCTTACTGAAGCTTTCTTT. This encodes CASTDRGLTEAFF.

This CDR3 reads CASRQNLRGTSDRSNTGELFF. The CDR3 DNA sequence: TGTGCCAGCAGACAAAATCTACGCGGGACTAGCGATCGGTCGAACACCGGGGAGCTGTTTTTT. The chain employs TRBV13 and TRBJ2-2; 10 nucleotides agree with TRBD2. Unmatched junction bases numbered 19, after V lost 6 bases and J lost 0 bases. The CDR3 runs 21 residues. Germline V lookup: CDR1 PRHDT, CDR2 FYEKMQ (reference sequence).

The V call is TRBV4-2, the J call TRBJ1-4, with D tentatively TRBD1 (5 bases). This CDR3 has 16 amino acids. Between the trimmed V and J ends, which lost 1 base and 4 bases, there was a span of 13 bases. Germline assignment: CDR1 LGHNA and CDR2 YNFKEQ. CDR3 nucleotides: TGTGCCAGCAGCCAAGTTCCCGGGGGGATTAATGAAAAACTGTTTTTT. It is translated as CASSQVPGGINEKLFF.

This clone was seen more than once but under ten times. V usage is TRBV5-4 and J usage is TRBJ2-2; D unresolved. Trimming cost V 6 bases and J 0 bases, with 18 bases left between them. CDR3 size: 17 residues. The germline V gene encodes CDR1 SGHNT and CDR2 YYREEE (reference sequence). CDR3 DNA sequence: TGTGCCAGCACCGACCGACTGAGCCCCTCGAACACCGGGGAGCTGTTTTTT. Residues: CASTDRLSPSNTGELFF.

The table lists this clone with a few counts. This rearrangement joins TRBV7-9 to TRBJ1-5; TRBD1 is a possible D gene (5 bases). This CDR3 has 17 residues. V was shortened by 5 bases and J by 5 bases, with 22 bases between the two germline ends. Germline CDR1 reads SEHNR; CDR2 reads FQNEAQ (reference sequence). CDR3 sequence (DNA): TGTGCCAGCAGCCCTTTTGGCGATAAGGGAGGGGATCAGCCCCAGCATTTT. It yields the protein CASSPFGDKGGDQPQHF.

This CDR3 is CASSEQSSGNTIYF. The CDR3 DNA reads as TGTGCCAGCAGTGAACAGAGCTCTGGAAACACCATATATTTT. The V call is TRBV9, the J call TRBJ1-3, with D unclear. CDR3 length: 14 residues. With 5 bases removed from V and 0 bases from J, the gap between germline ends came to 9 bases. Germline V gene lookup returns CDR1 SGDLS and CDR2 YYNGEE.

The table lists this clone with a count of one. This sequence joins TRBV28 and TRBJ2-1, with 13 bases identical to TRBD2. Germline-derived CDR1 and CDR2 are MDHEN and SYDVKM. V dropped 7 bases and J dropped 0; count of bases not matched to a gene: 9. This CDR3 contains 18 residues. The CDR3 here is CASNKGLAGAPSYNEQFF. The CDR3 bases are TGTGCCAGCAATAAAGGACTAGCGGGAGCCCCCTCCTACAATGAGCAGTTCTTC.

V usage is TRBV19 and J usage is TRBJ2-1; D is possibly TRBD2 (6 bases). The germline CDR1 and CDR2 sequences are LNHDA and SQIVND (reference sequence). The CDR3 runs 12 residues. Trimming took 3 bases from V and 9 from J, leaving 9 bases between them. The CDR3, as DNA: TGTGCCAGTAGTATTCGGGGGAGTGAGCAGTTCTTC. The encoded protein is CASSIRGSEQFF.

The chain carries TRBV6-5 and TRBJ2-5; possible D gene TRBD2, 5 bases. The V end was cut by 0 bases, the J end by 2 bases, with 10 bases between. Germline lookup yields CDR1 MNHEY and CDR2 SVGAGI. This CDR3 is built from 15 residues. The CDR3 sequence: CASSYSGRTQETQYF. The CDR3 DNA sequence: TGTGCCAGCAGTTACTCGGGCCGGACTCAAGAGACCCAGTACTTC.

J is TRBJ2-7 and V is TRBV4-1; 13 positions match TRBD2. From germline, CDR1 is MGHRA and CDR2 YSYEKL. The CDR3 contains 15 residues. V shed 4 bases and J 5 bases; nucleotides not matched to a gene: 5. CDR3 protein: CASSRGLAGEDEQYF. The DNA for the CDR3 is TGCGCCAGCAGCCGAGGACTAGCGGGGGAAGACGAGCAGTACTTC.

The chain carries TRBV5-4 and TRBJ1-2; TRBD1 aligns across 8 bases. The CDR3 covers 14 residues. From germline, CDR1 is SGHNT and CDR2 YYREEE (reference sequence). V shed 3 bases and J 7 bases; nucleotides not matched to a gene: 8. The CDR3 DNA reads as TGTGCCAGCAGCTCAGGGGGCTTCTCTGCTGGCTACACCTTC. It is translated as CASSSGGFSAGYTF.